These 25 T cell receptor beta chains originate from one sample sequenced in a study of post-analysis software for immune sequencing data. Carried by the TCR beta cDNA libraries were unique molecular identifiers. TCRdb processed the PCR reads anew with MiXCR; each CDR3 protein has one entry. The table includes about 770,000 distinct CDR3 sequences, around 46% detected once. Their antigens are not known. Study findings and constraints: With TRBV5-6, TRBV5-1 and TRBV20-1 included, a handful of TRBV segments were more frequent in patients than in controls.

Material for sequencing was blood. These receptor sequences come from a girl aged 10-17 years with multiple sclerosis.

The gene calls are TRBV5-1 and TRBJ2-1; 14 nucleotides align to TRBD2. J gave up 6 bases and V 3 bases, and 17 bases lay outside the gene matches. This CDR3 contains 20 residues. Germline V gene lookup returns CDR1 SGHRS and CDR2 YFSETQ. The CDR3 is CASSSRGTSGSSTAGNEQFF. The CDR3 DNA follows: TGCGCCAGCAGCTCCCGAGGGACTAGCGGGAGTTCCACGGCCGGCAATGAGCAGTTCTTC.

On this clonotype itself: One junction end does not reproduce the germline sequence, and a read error may be involved. The gene calls are TRBV5-1 and TRBJ1-5; D not resolved. CDR3 length equals 13 residues. CDR1 and CDR2 (germline): SGHRS, YFSETQ. The CDR3 region has the DNA TGCGCCGGCAGCTTGGCGGTTAATCAGCCCCAGCATTTT. This encodes CAGSLAVNQPQHF.

Notes on this clonotype: A single base separates this from a much larger clone, so it may be a read error. The CDR3 carries no conserved terminal phenylalanine or tryptophan, so it likely arises from a read error. This chain uses TRBV20-1 with TRBJ2-5, with D hard to call. The CDR3 consists of 12 residues. CDR1 and CDR2 (germline): DFQATT, SNEGSKA (reference sequence). Trimming removed 3 bases at V and 2 bases at J, with 7 bases between. The CDR3 DNA follows: TGCAGTGCTAGTGTAGGTCAAGAGACCCAGTACGTC. Protein sequence: CSASVGQETQYV.

The chain recombines TRBV20-1 with TRBJ1-2; a weak D match, TRBD1 (5 bases). V shed 0 bases and J shed 1 base, with 9 bases lying between them. This CDR3 has 14 residues. Germline V lookup: CDR1 DFQATT, CDR2 SNEGSKA (reference sequence). CDR3 sequence: CSARDRGVNYGYTF. CDR3 in DNA: TGCAGTGCTAGAGATCGGGGGGTTAACTATGGCTACACCTTC.

The rearrangement uses TRBV5-1 and TRBJ2-1, with TRBD1 matching 7 bases. Germline CDR1 SGHRS, CDR2 YFSETQ. CDR3 length: 14 residues. The V segment lost 0 bases and the J segment 12 bases; nucleotides outside the gene matches: 9. CDR3 coding DNA: TGCGCCAGCAGCTTGGGGACAGGCCCCCAGTGGCAGTTCTTC. Amino acids: CASSLGTGPQWQFF.

The chain recombines TRBV28 with TRBJ2-5; no definite D call. The J call may be in error: the DNA end matches TRBJ2-7 better. This CDR3 is built from 13 residues. Germline values: CDR1 MDHEN, CDR2 SYDVKM. For the CDR3, the DNA is TGTGCCAGCAGTTTACGGTCCCGGGACGAGCAGTACTTC. It translates to CASSLRSRDEQYF.

The chain links TRBV6-2 or TRBV6-3 to TRBJ2-7; 9 bases match TRBD2. The germline V gene has CDR1 MNHEY and CDR2 SVGEGT. V was clipped by 6 bases and J by 4 bases; unmatched bases: 16. The CDR3 has 17 amino acids. The CDR3 spells CASSRPPAGGIGYEQYF. The CDR3 nucleotides are TGTGCCAGCAGCCGCCCCCCGGCGGGAGGGATAGGGTACGAGCAGTACTTC.

This clonotype was observed a few times. The rearrangement links TRBV2 to TRBJ2-7; tentative D call: TRBD2 (5 bases). This CDR3 has 13 residues. V was shortened by 2 bases and J by 5 bases, with 10 bases between the two germline ends. Germline V lookup: CDR1 SNHLY, CDR2 FYNNEI. The CDR3 coding sequence is TGTGCCAGCAGTGAATCTAGCTTCCACGAGCAGTACTTC. Translation gives CASSESSFHEQYF.

This clonotype has more than one count but fewer than ten. J is TRBJ2-3 and V is TRBV9, with TRBD2 matching over 10 bases. V was pared by 3 bases and J by 4 bases, with 2 bases of the junction left unmatched. CDR3 length: 14 amino acids. CDR1 is SGDLS and CDR2 is YYNGEE in the germline V gene. The CDR3: CASSAGLAADTQYF. The CDR3 DNA is TGTGCCAGCAGCGCCGGACTAGCGGCAGATACGCAGTATTTT.

This clonotype was observed once. Its ends do not fully match the called genes, so a read error is possible. CDR3: CASSLEGRRETRYF. The CDR3 DNA sequence: TGTGCCAGCAGCTTAGAAGGACGGCGGGAGACCCGGTACTTC. This chain joins TRBV7-2 and TRBJ2-5, with 7 positions matching TRBD2. Per germline, CDR1 SGHTA and CDR2 FQGNSA. This CDR3 is built from 14 residues. The whole variable domain, remainder taken from reference TRBV7-2 and TRBJ2-5, is GAGVSQSPSNKVTEKGKDVELRCDPISGHTALYWYRQSLGQGLEFLIYFQGNSAPDKSGLPSDRFSAERTGGSVSTLTIQRTQQEDSAVYLCASSLEGRRETRYFGPGTRLLVL.

The chain combines TRBV2 with TRBJ1-5; 8 bases map to TRBD1. Germline CDR1 SNHLY, CDR2 FYNNEI. The ends lost 2 bases at V and 2 bases at J; junction bases unmatched: 5. The CDR3 consists of 16 residues. This chain's CDR3 is CASSERDRGGNQPQHF. The CDR3, as DNA: TGTGCCAGCAGTGAACGCGACAGGGGTGGCAATCAGCCCCAGCATTTT.

The rearrangement links TRBV20-1 to TRBJ1-2; 7 bases are a match to TRBD1. V was pared by 4 bases and J by 4 bases, with 12 bases of the junction left unmatched. The germline gives CDR1 DFQATT, CDR2 SNEGSKA (reference sequence). The CDR3 extends over 15 amino acids. This CDR3 reads CSANLGQAPSYGYTF. The DNA of the CDR3 is TGCAGTGCTAACCTAGGACAGGCCCCTTCCTATGGCTACACCTTC.

This chain links TRBV4-2 with TRBJ1-2; maybe TRBD1 (5 bases). The V gene's germline CDR1 is LGHNA and CDR2 YNFKEQ. V was shortened by 0 bases and J by 0 bases, with 14 bases between the two germline ends. The CDR3 is 17 amino acids. The CDR3 DNA sequence: TGTGCCAGCAGCCAAGATAGAGGGACGGCGACTAACTATGGCTACACCTTC. Amino acid sequence: CASSQDRGTATNYGYTF.

This clonotype has more than one count but fewer than ten. This clone may be a read error of a much larger clone one base away. The rearrangement uses TRBV29-1 and TRBJ2-1; 8 positions match TRBD2. The junction had 7 bases not matched to a gene; V was cut back by 0 bases and J by 6 bases. Germline lookup yields CDR1 SQVTM and CDR2 ANQGSEA. There are 15 residues in the CDR3. CDR3 bases: TGCAGCGTTGAAGAGTGCGGAGCGGGAGTCAATGAGCAGTTCTTC. Amino acids: CSVEECGAGVNEQFF.

This chain links TRBV6-5 with TRBJ2-1; 9 bases fit TRBD2. Germline CDR1 MNHEY, CDR2 SVGAGI. The CDR3 runs to 15 residues. V gave up 10 bases and J gave up 2 bases; unmatched junction bases: 9. The CDR3 DNA follows: TGTGCCACAAAAGGACTAGCGCCCACCTACAATGAGCAGTTCTTC. It is translated as CATKGLAPTYNEQFF.

The rearrangement joins TRBV5-1 to TRBJ2-1; possibly TRBD1 or TRBD2 for D (7 bases each). The CDR3 extends over 13 amino acids. In germline, CDR1 is SGHRS, CDR2 YFSETQ. The ends were cut back, 10 bases at V and 3 bases at J, with 14 bases in the middle. The CDR3 DNA is TGCGCCGCAGGGGGGGAGGGCTACAATGAGCAGTTCTTC. Its translation: CAAGGEGYNEQFF.

This rearrangement joins TRBV29-1 to TRBJ1-1; tentatively, D is TRBD1 (5 bases). CDR3 size: 19 residues. Trimming left V 3 bases short and J 2 bases short, with 28 bases between. CDR1 SQVTM and CDR2 ANQGSEA come from the germline V gene. As DNA, the CDR3 is TGCAGCGTTGATGGGGGGTTCCCTCGCGCCGATACTCCAAACACTGAAGCTTTCTTT. It translates to CSVDGGFPRADTPNTEAFF.

J is TRBJ1-5 and V is TRBV12-3 or TRBV12-4; the D is unclear. Trimming left V 5 bases short and J 9 bases short, with 17 bases between. The CDR3 is made up of 14 amino acids. CDR3 protein: CASSLGVGVLPQHF. Written as DNA, the CDR3 is TGTGCCAGCAGTCTTGGGGTCGGAGTTCTGCCCCAGCATTTT.

V gene TRBV20-1 combines with J gene TRBJ2-3, with TRBD2 matching 7 bases. Germline CDR1 DFQATT, CDR2 SNEGSKA (reference sequence). The junction had 12 bases not matched to a gene; V was cut back by 2 bases and J by 4 bases. The CDR3 spans 16 residues. The CDR3 DNA follows: TGCAGTGCTAGATCTTCGGGGAGGGTGACCTCAGATACGCAGTATTTT. Translated, it gives CSARSSGRVTSDTQYF.

Many counts were recorded for this clonotype. The genes are TRBV20-1 and TRBJ1-6; D is unresolved. The CDR3 consists of 16 residues. Trimming stripped 2 bases from V and 7 bases from J, with 18 bases between. Germline CDR1 and CDR2: DFQATT and SNEGSKA (reference sequence). CDR3 nucleotides: TGCAGTGCTAGAATGGGAGCCGGACTTAAAAATTCACCCCTCCACTTT. Residues: CSARMGAGLKNSPLHF.

The chain has TRBV12-3 or TRBV12-4 and TRBJ1-2; the match to TRBD1 covers 8 bases. J lost 1 base, V lost 6 bases, and 10 bases had no gene match. CDR3 length: 16 residues. The CDR3 DNA reads as TGTGCCAGCAGATTAAGGCTGGACAGGGATAACTATGGCTACACCTTC. The encoded protein is CASRLRLDRDNYGYTF.

V and J are TRBV28 and TRBJ2-3; D is undetermined. The CDR3 spans 11 residues. Germline V gives CDR1 MDHEN, CDR2 SYDVKM. The V gene lost 3 bases and the J gene lost 6 bases, with 4 bases spanning the gap. The CDR3 here is CASSFWDTQYF. The CDR3 region has the DNA TGTGCCAGCAGTTTCTGGGATACGCAGTATTTT.

This clonotype was seen only a few times. V and J are TRBV20-1 and TRBJ2-1; TRBD2 matches 14 bases. Per germline, CDR1 DFQATT and CDR2 SNEGSKA (reference sequence). CDR3 length: 16 amino acids. V gave up 8 bases and J gave up 8 bases; unmatched junction bases: 14. The CDR3 DNA reads TGCAGTTCCAGGGGCGGGACTAGCGGGAGAGAGTATGAGCAGTTCTTC. It specifies CSSRGGTSGREYEQFF.

This chain connects TRBV12-5 to TRBJ2-7; D is unclear. The CDR3 length is 13 residues. Per germline, CDR1 LGHNT and CDR2 FRNRAP. With 0 bases removed from V and 4 bases from J, the gap between germline ends came to 7 bases. This CDR3 is CASGLVDFYEQYF. As DNA, the CDR3 is TGTGCTAGTGGTTTGGTCGATTTTTACGAGCAGTACTTC.

This rearrangement joins TRBV20-1 to TRBJ2-4, with no clear D. The J call may be mistaken, given a closer DNA end match to TRBJ2-5. CDR3 length equals 14 residues. CDR1 DFQATT and CDR2 SNEGSKA come from the germline V gene (reference sequence). The CDR3 sequence: CSARDPTLDETQYF. CDR3 nucleotides: TGCAGTGCTAGAGATCCGACTCTCGACGAGACCCAGTACTTC.